These 27 T cell receptor beta chains came from one sample sequenced in a study of cytomegalovirus exposure and HLA in healthy donors. PCR amplification relied on 60 Vbeta primers (plus 13 Jbeta primers). Some clones are missing from TCRdb's copy, which holds only in-frame ones; the method was immunoSEQ multiplex PCR. The sample lists roughly 120,000 clones, approximately 80% occurring once. The sequenced material came from PBMCs. These receptors were obtained from a man aged 50-60 years in good health and CMV-seropositive.

This clone was counted between two and nine times. The rearrangement joins TRBV2 to TRBJ1-2; TRBD1 matches at 7 bases. Germline CDR1 and CDR2: SNHLY and FYNNEI. This CDR3 contains 14 residues. Unmatched junction bases numbered 4, after V lost 2 bases and J lost 4 bases. The DNA for the CDR3 is TGTGCCAGCAGTGAAAGGGGGCGCAGCTATGGCTACACCTTC. Encoded protein: CASSERGRSYGYTF. The variable domain in full, completed from reference TRBV2 and TRBJ1-2, reads EPEVTQTPSHQVTQMGQEVILRCVPISNHLYFYWYRQILGQKVEFLVSFYNNEISEKSEIFDDQFSVERPDGSNFTLKIRSTKLEDSAMYFCASSERGRSYGYTFGSGTRLTVV.

CDR3 amino acids: CASSRTGVFGETQYF. The CDR3 DNA reads as TGCGCCAGCAGCCGGACAGGGGTCTTCGGTGAGACCCAGTACTTC. The genes are TRBV5-1 and TRBJ2-5, with 9 bases identical to TRBD1. V was pared by 4 bases and J by 5 bases, with 9 bases of the junction left unmatched. Germline lookup yields CDR1 SGHRS and CDR2 YFSETQ. The CDR3 covers 15 residues.

The chain joins TRBV7-9 to TRBJ2-7, with 10 bases lining up with TRBD2. J lost 1 base, V lost 5 bases, and 5 bases had no gene match. The CDR3 has 15 amino acids. Germline V gives CDR1 SEHNR, CDR2 FQNEAQ (reference sequence). This chain's CDR3 is CASSETSGSSYEQYF. DNA for the CDR3: TGTGCCAGCAGCGAGACTAGCGGGTCTTCCTACGAGCAGTACTTC.

This clone was observed a handful of times. The rearrangement links TRBV19 to TRBJ1-2, with a weak D call TRBD1 (5 bases). This CDR3 has 14 residues. The V end lost 3 bases, the J end lost 2 bases, and 10 bases lay between the germline ends. Germline V lookup: CDR1 LNHDA, CDR2 SQIVND (reference sequence). The CDR3 sequence is CASSISTGNYGYTF. For the CDR3, the DNA is TGTGCCAGTAGTATCTCTACAGGAAACTATGGCTACACCTTC.

This clone has a handful of counts. This CDR3 reads CASRGSPGTNYGYTF. DNA of the CDR3: TGCGCCAGCAGGGGTTCCCCGGGAACTAACTATGGCTACACCTTC. The chain couples TRBV5-1 to TRBJ1-2; D is unresolved. Germline V gene lookup returns CDR1 SGHRS and CDR2 YFSETQ. The CDR3 sequence is 15 residues long. The germline V and J ends were trimmed by 5 bases and 0 bases, with 14 bases remaining between them. Full variable domain (missing parts from reference TRBV5-1 and TRBJ1-2): KAGVTQTPRYLIKTRGQQVTLSCSPISGHRSVSWYQQTPGQGLQFLFEYFSETQRNKGNFPGRFSGRQFSNSRSEMNVSTLELGDSALYLCASRGSPGTNYGYTFGSGTRLTVV.

About this clone itself: Relative to the germline gene, one junction end is altered; a read error may explain this. The sample carries other DNA sequences with the same CDR3. The V gene is TRBV2, the J gene TRBJ1-6; 7 bases line up with TRBD1. The CDR3 contains 13 residues. Germline V CDR1 and CDR2: SNHLY, FYNNEI. CDR3 coding DNA: TGTGCCAGCTTGCGGGACAGCAATTCCCCCCTCCACTTT. This gives the protein CASLRDSNSPLHF.

In this sample, this clone turned up once. The V gene is TRBV9, the J gene TRBJ1-2; D might be TRBD1 (6 bases). V was pared by 3 bases and J by 4 bases, with 25 bases between. CDR1 is SGDLS and CDR2 is YYNGEE in the germline V gene. The CDR3 runs 18 residues. The DNA of the CDR3 is TGTGCCAGCAGCGGGCAGGGGAACGAGGGGAAAAGCTTCTATGGCTACACCTTC. Amino acids: CASSGQGNEGKSFYGYTF.

The chain joins TRBV10-1 to TRBJ1-5, with 9 bases lining up with TRBD1. The V and J ends lost 6 bases and 2 bases, in that order; junction bases with no gene match: 8. Germline-derived CDR1 and CDR2 are WNHNN and SYGVQD (reference sequence). The CDR3 contains 16 residues. The DNA for the CDR3 is TGCGCCAGCAGGGCCATCCGGGACAGGGGCAATCAGCCCCAGCATTTT. This encodes CASRAIRDRGNQPQHF.

The CDR3 is CASSRGGSIYF. The CDR3 nucleotides read TGTGCCAGCAGCCGGGGGGGGTCCATATATTTT. V is TRBV9 and J is TRBJ1-3, with a tentative D call TRBD1 (5 bases). The CDR3 consists of 11 residues. V gave up 4 bases and J gave up 11 bases, with 10 bases separating them. Germline assignment: CDR1 SGDLS and CDR2 YYNGEE.

This clone has more than one count but fewer than ten. The rearrangement uses TRBV6-1 and TRBJ2-3; possible D gene TRBD2, 5 bases. V dropped 5 bases and J dropped 5 bases, with 14 bases sitting between them. Germline V CDR1 and CDR2: MNHNS, SASEGT. The CDR3 runs 14 residues. CDR3 DNA: TGTGCCAGCAGTCCCCGGGGTAGACAAGATACGCAGTATTTT. It encodes CASSPRGRQDTQYF.

The rearrangement joins TRBV28 to TRBJ1-1; TRBD1 is a possible D gene (5 bases). Germline assignment: CDR1 MDHEN and CDR2 SYDVKM. This CDR3 is built from 16 residues. The V end was cut by 5 bases, the J end by 1 base, with 17 bases between. The CDR3 spells CASSGGTSIRNTEAFF. The CDR3 nucleotides read TGTGCCAGCAGTGGCGGGACCTCCATACGGAACACTGAAGCTTTCTTT.

This clone is medium-sized. CDR3 nucleotide sequence: TGCGCCAGCAGCCAAGAAATCGGTCAGCCCCAGCATTTT. It is translated as CASSQEIGQPQHF. J is TRBJ1-5 and V is TRBV4-1, with no clear D. Germline lookup yields CDR1 MGHRA and CDR2 YSYEKL. V dropped 0 bases and J dropped 6 bases, with 6 bases sitting between them. The CDR3 is 13 amino acids.

The chain employs TRBV27 and TRBJ1-1; 8 bases are shared with TRBD1. J lost 5 bases, V lost 5 bases, and 13 bases had no gene match. The germline V gene encodes CDR1 MNHEY and CDR2 SMNVEV (reference sequence). The CDR3 extends over 16 amino acids. The CDR3 nucleotides are TGTGCCAGCAGTCCGAGGACAGGGAGAGGATGGACTGAAGCTTTCTTT. This codes for CASSPRTGRGWTEAFF.

This clone was seen only once. CDR3 region: CASSNTGSGANVLTF. Written as DNA, the CDR3 is TGTGCCAGCAGTAATACAGGGAGCGGGGCCAACGTCCTGACTTTC. The chain combines TRBV6-6 with TRBJ2-6; tentative D call: TRBD1 (6 bases). V lost 5 bases to trimming and J lost 4 bases, with 12 bases between them. In germline, CDR1 is MNHNY, CDR2 SVGAGI (reference sequence). The CDR3 totals 15 residues.

V usage is TRBV4-3 and J usage is TRBJ2-5, with D possibly being TRBD2 (6 bases). V lost 3 bases, J lost 2 bases, and 13 bases lay in between. CDR1 and CDR2 from the germline V gene are LGHNA and YSLEER. This CDR3 region has 15 residues. The CDR3, as DNA: TGCGCCAGCAGCCACCGGCGGGACGGACAAGAGACCCAGTACTTC. It yields the protein CASSHRRDGQETQYF.

The chain has TRBV4-2 and TRBJ2-7; TRBD1 matches at 8 bases. This CDR3 contains 13 residues. The V gene's germline CDR1 is LGHNA and CDR2 YNFKEQ. J gave up 9 bases and V 5 bases, and 9 bases lay outside the gene matches. The CDR3 loop reads CASSDRDRGRQYF. CDR3 nucleotides: TGTGCCAGCAGCGACAGAGACAGGGGAAGGCAGTACTTC.

The gene calls are TRBV2 and TRBJ2-5; 13 bases align to TRBD2. This CDR3 has 15 amino acids. The V segment lost 5 bases and the J segment 5 bases; nucleotides outside the gene matches: 5. Germline lookup yields CDR1 SNHLY and CDR2 FYNNEI. The CDR3 is CASSMGLAGFETQYF. The DNA of the CDR3 is TGTGCCAGCAGTATGGGACTAGCGGGATTTGAGACCCAGTACTTC. The full variable domain, with the rest looked up from reference TRBV2 and TRBJ2-5, is EPEVTQTPSHQVTQMGQEVILRCVPISNHLYFYWYRQILGQKVEFLVSFYNNEISEKSEIFDDQFSVERPDGSNFTLKIRSTKLEDSAMYFCASSMGLAGFETQYFGPGTRLLVL.

This clone is a singleton in its sample. The chain employs TRBV27 and TRBJ2-1; 7 bases match TRBD2. V shed 5 bases, J shed 8 bases, and the junction held 18 bases outside the gene matches. The CDR3 covers 17 residues. Germline V lookup: CDR1 MNHEY, CDR2 SMNVEV (reference sequence). Here the CDR3 reads CASSTWGGTSVEDEQFF. DNA for the CDR3: TGTGCCAGCAGTACATGGGGGGGTACCTCGGTGGAGGATGAGCAGTTCTTC.

J is TRBJ2-1 and V is TRBV10-3, with TRBD2 identical over 14 bases. CDR3 length: 15 residues. From germline, CDR1 is ENHRY and CDR2 SYGVKD. Trimming removed 7 bases from V and 6 bases from J; junction bases left unmatched: 5. The CDR3 sequence is CAITPGTSGSNEQFF. The CDR3 bases are TGTGCCATCACCCCCGGGACTAGCGGGAGCAATGAGCAGTTCTTC.

This sequence joins TRBV5-1 and TRBJ1-1; D unclear. Between the trimmed V and J ends, which lost 5 bases and 5 bases, there was a span of 10 bases. This CDR3 is 12 amino acids long. Germline V gene sequence: CDR1 SGHRS, CDR2 YFSETQ. The CDR3 sequence: CASRLDTTEAFF. The CDR3 coding sequence is TGCGCCAGCAGACTTGACACTACTGAAGCTTTCTTT.

The genes are TRBV18 and TRBJ1-4; no firm D call. This CDR3 region has 15 residues. Trimming removed 6 bases at V and 8 bases at J, with 19 bases between. The germline CDR1 and CDR2 sequences are KGHSH and LQKENI. CDR3 nucleotide sequence: TGTGCCAGCTCGCTAGACCTCGGGTCCAAAGAAAAACTGTTTTTT. It is translated as CASSLDLGSKEKLFF.

In this sample, this clone turned up once. The chain recombines TRBV27 with TRBJ2-7; 11 bases line up with TRBD2. Germline-derived CDR1 and CDR2 are MNHEY and SMNVEV (reference sequence). The CDR3 consists of 17 residues. Losses at the gene ends were 3 bases for V and 0 bases for J; bases not matched to a gene: 7. DNA of the CDR3: TGTGCCAGCAGTTTCCGACTAGCGGGGTTACGCTCCTACGAGCAGTACTTC. Its translation: CASSFRLAGLRSYEQYF.

The rearrangement joins TRBV5-1 to TRBJ1-4; weak D call: TRBD1 (5 bases). The CDR3 runs 14 residues. Looked up from germline, CDR1 is SGHRS and CDR2 is YFSETQ. V shed 5 bases and J shed 8 bases, with 16 bases lying between them. This CDR3 is CASRGGQGGEKLFF. Written as DNA, the CDR3 is TGCGCCAGCAGGGGAGGGCAGGGAGGCGAAAAACTGTTTTTT.

This chain connects TRBV18 to TRBJ2-5; D remains unclear. The DNA end is a closer match to TRBJ2-7, so the J assignment may be wrong. Germline CDR1 and CDR2: KGHSH and LQKENI. The CDR3 has 12 residues. Here the CDR3 reads CASSPNRYEQYF. The CDR3 DNA reads as TGTGCCAGCTCACCGAACAGATACGAGCAGTACTTC.

This sequence joins TRBV30 and TRBJ1-1; D gene uncertain. This CDR3 has 12 amino acids. Germline CDR1 GTSNPN, CDR2 SVGIG (reference sequence). Trimming removed 2 bases at V and 1 base at J, with 5 bases between. The chain's CDR3 is CAWSKRNTEAFF. The DNA for the CDR3 is TGTGCCTGGAGTAAGAGGAACACTGAAGCTTTCTTT.

This chain joins TRBV5-1 and TRBJ1-6; TRBD1 agrees at 7 bases. Germline V gives CDR1 SGHRS, CDR2 YFSETQ. There are 18 residues in the CDR3. The V and J ends lost 4 bases and 5 bases, in that order; junction bases with no gene match: 15. CDR3 DNA sequence: TGCGCCAGCAGCGACTTAAACAGGGGCCGGGCTAATAATTCACCCCTCCACTTT. Translation gives CASSDLNRGRANNSPLHF.

The count of this clone is one. The chain is built from TRBV6-5 and TRBJ1-1; 9 nucleotides line up with TRBD1. CDR3 size: 15 residues. The germline gives CDR1 MNHEY, CDR2 SVGAGI. V was pared by 6 bases and J by 3 bases, with 8 bases of the junction left unmatched. CDR3 bases: TGTGCCAGCAGCCCTACAGGGGGCTACGACACTGAAGCTTTCTTT. Its translation is CASSPTGGYDTEAFF.